Below are 17 T cell receptor beta chains sequenced from a single sample in a study of siplizumab effects on memory and regulatory T cells. Profiling relied on immunoSEQ multiplex PCR, and the TCRdb table lists in-frame clones only, not all of them. This sample has 26,000 or so clones, with 84% found just once. The sequenced sample consisted of memory CD4+ T cells sorted from blood. The receptors were sampled from a human donor in good health.

The V call is TRBV15, the J call TRBJ2-7; D not resolved. CDR1 LNHNV and CDR2 YYDKDF come from the germline V gene (reference sequence). The CDR3 has 14 residues. V was cut by 1 base and J by 6 bases, with 13 bases left in between. CDR3 in amino acids: CATSRGTEYREQYF. CDR3 bases: TGTGCCACCAGCAGAGGGACCGAGTATCGCGAGCAGTACTTC.

This sequence joins TRBV5-4 and TRBJ2-7, with 15 bases matching TRBD2. Germline V gene data show CDR1 as SGHNT and CDR2 as YYREEE (reference sequence). V gave up 1 base and J gave up 7 bases; unmatched junction bases: 6. The CDR3 is made up of 16 amino acids. This chain's CDR3 is CASSLTTGTSGREQYF. In DNA, the CDR3 is TGTGCCAGCAGCTTGACGACCGGGACTAGCGGGAGGGAGCAGTACTTC.

This clone was observed once. The J gene is TRBJ1-2, the V gene TRBV19; D not resolved. CDR3 size: 12 residues. Per germline, CDR1 LNHDA and CDR2 SQIVND (reference sequence). The V end was cut by 3 bases, the J end by 7 bases, with 9 bases between. CDR3 residues: CASSMFRAGYTF. The CDR3 DNA sequence: TGTGCCAGTAGTATGTTTAGAGCTGGCTACACCTTC.

This clone appeared a single time. The chain has TRBV11-3 and TRBJ1-4; no reliable D call. Germline values: CDR1 SGHNT, CDR2 YENEEA. CDR3 size: 16 residues. Trimming removed 5 bases at V and 0 bases at J, with 13 bases between. The CDR3 region is CASSPGAAPTNEKLFF. CDR3 in DNA: TGTGCCAGCAGCCCCGGAGCAGCCCCAACTAATGAAAAACTGTTTTTT.

The chain has TRBV4-2 and TRBJ2-1; perhaps TRBD2 as D (5 bases). The CDR3 runs to 14 residues. V was shortened by 4 bases and J by 1 base, with 8 bases between the two germline ends. Germline assignment: CDR1 LGHNA and CDR2 YNFKEQ. CDR3 loop: CASSPSGSYNEQFF. For the CDR3, the DNA is TGTGCCAGCAGCCCCAGCGGTTCCTACAATGAGCAGTTCTTC.

The genes are TRBV7-6 and TRBJ2-7, with unresolved D. Germline lookup yields CDR1 SGHVS and CDR2 FNYEAQ. CDR3 size: 13 residues. V gave up 1 base and J gave up 3 bases, with 7 bases separating them. Here the CDR3 reads CASSLVDDYEQYF. The CDR3 bases are TGTGCCAGCAGCTTAGTTGATGACTACGAGCAGTACTTC.

The gene calls are TRBV10-2 and TRBJ2-2; D gene ambiguous. There are 13 residues in the CDR3. CDR1 and CDR2 from the germline V gene are WSHSY and SAAADI. The V end lost 11 bases, the J end lost 0 bases, and 10 bases lay between the germline ends. CDR3 DNA: TGCGCCGTGACATCCTCGAACACCGGGGAGCTGTTTTTT. Encoded protein: CAVTSSNTGELFF.

The J gene is TRBJ1-5, the V gene TRBV19; D possibly corresponds to TRBD1 (5 bases). This CDR3 is 15 amino acids long. CDR1 LNHDA and CDR2 SQIVND come from the germline V gene (reference sequence). The germline V and J ends were trimmed by 6 bases and 6 bases, with 18 bases remaining between them. CDR3 nucleotide sequence: TGTGCCAGTAGAGATCGGACCCGAAGGGGTCAGCCCCAGCATTTT. Translating it yields CASRDRTRRGQPQHF.

This clone occurred once. J is TRBJ2-5 and V is TRBV27; 14 bases are shared with TRBD2. The germline gives CDR1 MNHEY, CDR2 SMNVEV (reference sequence). V lost 4 bases and J lost 5; bases outside the gene matches: 6. CDR3 length: 16 amino acids. In nucleotides, the CDR3 is TGTGCCAGCAGTTCCCGACTAGCGGGAGGGGTGGAGACCCAGTACTTC. Translated: CASSSRLAGGVETQYF.

The chain is built from TRBV7-2 and TRBJ2-3, with TRBD2 identical over 8 bases. J was trimmed by 5 bases and V by 6 bases; bases with no gene match: 7. This CDR3 has 14 amino acids. CDR1 and CDR2 from the germline V gene are SGHTA and FQGNSA. The CDR3 DNA sequence: TGTGCCAGCAGAGGGGTAGCGGGACGAGATACGCAGTATTTT. It yields the protein CASRGVAGRDTQYF.

The V gene is TRBV11-3, the J gene TRBJ2-2, with TRBD1 matching 8 bases. After removal of 2 bases from V and 4 bases from J, the junction contained 3 bases not matched to a gene. This CDR3 comprises 15 residues. The germline V gene has CDR1 SGHNT and CDR2 YENEEA. The chain's CDR3 is CASSLQGASTGELFF. CDR3 bases: TGTGCCAGCAGCTTACAGGGGGCGAGCACCGGGGAGCTGTTTTTT.

V gene TRBV6-5 combines with J gene TRBJ1-2; TRBD1 matches 9 bases. J was trimmed by 6 bases and V by 5 bases; bases with no gene match: 10. CDR3 length equals 15 residues. CDR1 MNHEY and CDR2 SVGAGI come from the germline V gene. CDR3 in DNA: TGTGCCAGCAGTCTCACCTGGGACAGGGAAAATGGCTACACCTTC. Its translation is CASSLTWDRENGYTF.

The chain carries TRBV9 and TRBJ2-2; D gene unclear. Between the trimmed V and J ends, which lost 3 bases and 4 bases, there was a span of 10 bases. Per the germline V gene, CDR1 is SGDLS and CDR2 is YYNGEE. The CDR3 runs 14 residues. Here the CDR3 reads CASSATDGTGELFF. The CDR3 DNA follows: TGTGCCAGCAGCGCAACGGACGGCACCGGGGAGCTGTTTTTT.

This chain connects TRBV28 to TRBJ2-1; D ambiguous. The ends were cut back, 10 bases at V and 9 bases at J, with 22 bases in the middle. The CDR3 length is 14 residues. From germline, CDR1 is MDHEN and CDR2 SYDVKM. This chain's CDR3 is CATASLTTLAEQFF. DNA of the CDR3: TGTGCCACCGCCAGCCTGACAACGTTGGCTGAGCAGTTCTTC.

This clone was picked up one time. J is TRBJ1-2 and V is TRBV4-1; D unclear. The V end was cut by 0 bases, the J end by 4 bases, with 15 bases between. This CDR3 comprises 16 residues. The germline V gene encodes CDR1 MGHRA and CDR2 YSYEKL. The CDR3 loop reads CASSQDRGRQSYGYTF. The CDR3 DNA follows: TGCGCCAGCAGCCAAGATCGAGGGAGGCAGAGCTATGGCTACACCTTC.

The V call is TRBV11-3, the J call TRBJ2-1; 7 positions match TRBD2. The CDR3 is made up of 16 amino acids. Looked up from germline, CDR1 is SGHNT and CDR2 is YENEEA. The V and J ends lost 3 bases and 1 base, in that order; junction bases with no gene match: 6. CDR3 region: CASSFVTSESYNEQFF. The CDR3 DNA is TGTGCCAGCAGCTTTGTAACTAGCGAGTCCTACAATGAGCAGTTCTTC. Complete variable domain (other parts from reference TRBV11-3 and TRBJ2-1): EAGVVQSPRYKIIEKKQPVAFWCNPISGHNTLYWYLQNLGQGPELLIRYENEEAVDDSQLPKDRFSAERLKGVDSTLKIQPAELGDSAVYLCASSFVTSESYNEQFFGPGTRLTVL.

The chain carries TRBV29-1 and TRBJ1-5, with D perhaps matching TRBD1 (6 bases). CDR1 and CDR2 (germline): SQVTM, ANQGSEA. This CDR3 region has 13 residues. V dropped 4 bases and J dropped 7 bases, with 14 bases sitting between them. As DNA, the CDR3 is TGCAGCGTTGCCTCAGGGGTCGAGCAGCCCCAGCATTTT. Amino acids: CSVASGVEQPQHF.